Below, 17 T cell receptor beta chains from the same sample are listed, as sequenced in a study of shared clonotypes between healthy human individuals. Clones were read by immunoSEQ multiplex PCR, and TCRdb kept only the in-frame ones, dropping some. The sample gives a few million clones, just over 90% of which show up once; around 0.14% is in the top ten. Sequencing was carried out using naive CD4+ T cells sorted from blood. Noted subset: CD45RA+ positively selected. The source of these receptors is a man between 18 and 35 years old in good health.

The chain carries TRBV29-1 and TRBJ1-2; TRBD1 matches at 8 bases. CDR1 SQVTM and CDR2 ANQGSEA come from the germline V gene. J was trimmed by 3 bases and V by 3 bases; bases with no gene match: 3. The CDR3 is made up of 13 amino acids. The CDR3 sequence is CSVDSTGDYGYTF. CDR3 bases: TGCAGCGTTGATTCGACAGGGGACTATGGCTACACCTTC.

The chain combines TRBV7-9 with TRBJ2-5; 8 bases map to TRBD2. Germline CDR1 SEHNR, CDR2 FQNEAQ (reference sequence). The CDR3 totals 19 residues. Trimming at V came to 1 base and at J to 1 base, leaving 14 bases not matched to a gene. CDR3 protein: CASSLVALIAGRGQETQYF. In DNA, the CDR3 is TGTGCCAGCAGCTTAGTCGCACTAATAGCGGGACGGGGCCAAGAGACCCAGTACTTC.

The chain joins TRBV7-9 to TRBJ1-3; 7 bases line up with TRBD1. The germline CDR1 and CDR2 sequences are SEHNR and FQNEAQ (reference sequence). V shed 0 bases, J shed 0 bases, and the junction held 5 bases outside the gene matches. This CDR3 is 17 amino acids long. The CDR3 bases are TGTGCCAGCAGCTTAGCCAGGGGACAGAGCTCTGGAAACACCATATATTTT. Translating it yields CASSLARGQSSGNTIYF.

This rearrangement joins TRBV29-1 to TRBJ2-2, with 8 bases lining up with TRBD2. Unmatched junction bases numbered 5, after V lost 3 bases and J lost 2 bases. CDR1 and CDR2 (germline): SQVTM, ANQGSEA. There are 15 residues in the CDR3. The CDR3 nucleotides are TGCAGCGTTGAGGGGCTAGCGGGTAACACCGGGGAGCTGTTTTTT. Amino acids: CSVEGLAGNTGELFF.

The V and J genes are TRBV29-1 and TRBJ2-6, with TRBD2 identical over 7 bases. V gave up 3 bases and J gave up 0 bases; unmatched junction bases: 5. CDR3 length: 16 amino acids. From germline, CDR1 is SQVTM and CDR2 ANQGSEA. In DNA form, the CDR3 reads TGCAGCGTTGAGACTTGGACTAGCTCTGGGGCCAACGTCCTGACTTTC. This gives the protein CSVETWTSSGANVLTF. The variable domain in full, completed from reference TRBV29-1 and TRBJ2-6, reads SAVISQKPSRDICQRGTSLTIQCQVDSQVTMMFWYRQQPGQSLTLIATANQGSEATYESGFVIDKFPISRPNLTFSTLTVSNMSPEDSSIYLCSVETWTSSGANVLTFGAGSRLTVL.

The CDR3 region has the DNA TGCAGCGTGTCACAACAGGGGAACTACGAGCAGTACTTC. Its protein product is CSVSQQGNYEQYF. The gene calls are TRBV29-1 and TRBJ2-7; TRBD1 aligns across 7 bases. After removal of 6 bases from V and 3 bases from J, the junction contained 8 bases not matched to a gene. The CDR3 covers 13 residues. Germline CDR1 SQVTM, CDR2 ANQGSEA.

V is TRBV9 and J is TRBJ2-7, with 9 bases lining up with TRBD1. Germline V gene sequence: CDR1 SGDLS, CDR2 YYNGEE. V lost 0 bases and J lost 6; bases outside the gene matches: 1. The CDR3 has 13 amino acids. The CDR3 DNA follows: TGTGCCAGCAGCGTAGGACAGGGGGGCGAGCAGTACTTC. It translates to CASSVGQGGEQYF.

The J gene is TRBJ2-3, the V gene TRBV7-2, with D maybe TRBD2 (6 bases). The length of the CDR3 is 13 residues. Trimming took off 2 bases at V and 4 bases at J, with 7 bases between the two ends. Germline lookup yields CDR1 SGHTA and CDR2 FQGNSA. As DNA, the CDR3 is TGTGCCAGCAGCTTACTAGCGCCAGATACGCAGTATTTT. Amino acids: CASSLLAPDTQYF.

V is TRBV29-1 and J is TRBJ2-1; 14 nucleotides match TRBD2. The CDR3 has 13 residues. Germline values: CDR1 SQVTM, CDR2 ANQGSEA. V lost 6 bases and J lost 9; bases outside the gene matches: 4. This CDR3 reads CSVVGTSGGEQFF. In DNA, the CDR3 is TGCAGCGTCGTTGGGACTAGCGGGGGTGAGCAGTTCTTC.

The V and J genes are TRBV6-5 and TRBJ1-1; D is unclear. Germline assignment: CDR1 MNHEY and CDR2 SVGAGI. The CDR3 has 14 residues. V gave up 5 bases and J gave up 1 base, with 11 bases separating them. CDR3 nucleotide sequence: TGTGCCAGCAGTCGCGTTAAGTCGAACACTGAAGCTTTCTTT. Translating gives CASSRVKSNTEAFF.

V is TRBV10-3 and J is TRBJ1-5; no firm D call. V gave up 2 bases and J gave up 4 bases, with 12 bases separating them. The germline V gene encodes CDR1 ENHRY and CDR2 SYGVKD. The CDR3 sequence is 15 residues long. CDR3 in amino acids: CAISEIKEGNQPQHF. CDR3 DNA: TGTGCCATCAGTGAGATTAAGGAAGGGAATCAGCCCCAGCATTTT.

The chain couples TRBV30 to TRBJ1-2; 10 bases are shared with TRBD1. V gave up 7 bases and J gave up 8 bases; unmatched junction bases: 4. The germline gives CDR1 GTSNPN, CDR2 SVGIG (reference sequence). The CDR3 length is 11 residues. CDR3 coding DNA: TGTGCCTCCCTGGGACAGGGGGGCTACACCTTC. The encoded protein is CASLGQGGYTF.

J is TRBJ2-1 and V is TRBV7-2, with 14 bases fitting TRBD2. CDR3 length equals 15 residues. Trimming cost V 6 bases and J 6 bases; bases outside gene matches: 4. CDR1 and CDR2 (germline): SGHTA, FQGNSA. The CDR3 nucleotides are TGTGCCAGCAGTCCGACTAGCGGGGGGGGCAATGAGCAGTTCTTC. Translating it yields CASSPTSGGGNEQFF. The full variable domain, with the rest looked up from reference TRBV7-2 and TRBJ2-1, is GAGVSQSPSNKVTEKGKDVELRCDPISGHTALYWYRQSLGQGLEFLIYFQGNSAPDKSGLPSDRFSAERTGGSVSTLTIQRTQQEDSAVYLCASSPTSGGGNEQFFGPGTRLTVL.

The chain couples TRBV15 to TRBJ2-5, with D possibly matching TRBD1 (6 bases). Germline V gene data show CDR1 as LNHNV and CDR2 as YYDKDF (reference sequence). V was pared by 1 base and J by 1 base, with 7 bases between. CDR3 length: 14 residues. CDR3 coding DNA: TGTGCCACCAGCAGAGGGGACACCCAAGAGACCCAGTACTTC. The encoded protein is CATSRGDTQETQYF.

This chain links TRBV6-5 with TRBJ2-7; 7 bases are shared with TRBD1. Per germline, CDR1 MNHEY and CDR2 SVGAGI. The CDR3 is 15 residues long. Trimming took 5 bases from V and 2 from J; bases not matched to a gene: 9. CDR3 sequence: CASSIFPGQTYEQYF. CDR3 coding DNA: TGTGCCAGCAGTATCTTCCCGGGACAGACCTACGAGCAGTACTTC.

The chain uses TRBV5-6 and TRBJ2-3; TRBD2 agrees at 12 bases. The J segment lost 1 base and the V segment lost 4 bases, leaving 4 bases of the junction unmatched. The length of the CDR3 is 16 residues. Germline values: CDR1 SGHDT, CDR2 YYEEEE. The CDR3 nucleotides are TGTGCCAGCAGCGTACGACTAGCGGGGGGCACAGATACGCAGTATTTT. The encoded protein is CASSVRLAGGTDTQYF.

The V call is TRBV7-2, the J call TRBJ2-5; 10 bases align to TRBD2. V gave up 1 base and J gave up 5 bases; unmatched junction bases: 10. The CDR3 extends over 17 amino acids. Germline V gene lookup returns CDR1 SGHTA and CDR2 FQGNSA. This CDR3 reads CASSLGWQRGGDETQYF. As DNA, the CDR3 is TGTGCCAGCAGCTTAGGGTGGCAGCGGGGGGGCGATGAGACCCAGTACTTC.